This T cell receptor (beta chain) was sequenced in a study of blood T cells in healthy people across ages. To note about this clonotype: Its antigen remains unidentified. The junction differs from germline at one of its ends, possibly a read error.

Whole-study results and caveats: Estimated diversity that came from one million T cells was considered an underestimate.

With a J-beta primer mix and a sample-barcoded 5' primer, a second PCR ran 7 to 11 cycles. Via MiXCR, TCRdb re-called the 5' RACE reads, giving one row per CDR3 protein. This table holds more than 800,000 distinct CDR3 sequences, about 28% found once. This CDR3 spans 14 amino acids. The germline V gene has CDR1 SGHTA and CDR2 FQGTGA. The chain is built from TRBV7-3 and TRBJ2-3; D unresolved. The specimen sequenced was blood. The TCR was taken from a woman at least 80 years old in good health. As DNA, the CDR3 is TGTGCCAGCAGCTTAAAAGGTGTCACAGATACGCTGTATTTT. Translating it yields CASSLKGVTDTLYF.